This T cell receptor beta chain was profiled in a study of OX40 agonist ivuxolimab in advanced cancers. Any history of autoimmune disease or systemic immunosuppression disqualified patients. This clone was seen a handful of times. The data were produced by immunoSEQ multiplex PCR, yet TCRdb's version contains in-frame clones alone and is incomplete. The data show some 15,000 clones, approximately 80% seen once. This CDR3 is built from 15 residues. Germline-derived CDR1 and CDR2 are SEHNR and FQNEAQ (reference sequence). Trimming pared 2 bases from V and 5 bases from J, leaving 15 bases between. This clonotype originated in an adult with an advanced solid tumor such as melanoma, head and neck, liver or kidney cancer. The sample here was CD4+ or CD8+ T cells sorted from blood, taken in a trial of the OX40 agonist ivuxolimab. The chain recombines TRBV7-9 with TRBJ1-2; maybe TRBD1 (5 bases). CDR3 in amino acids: CASSLSDTKRYGYTF. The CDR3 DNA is TGTGCCAGCAGCTTATCGGACACCAAGAGATATGGCTACACCTTC.